Presented here are 24 T cell receptor beta chains from one specimen sequenced in a study of OX40 agonist ivuxolimab in advanced cancers. The repertoire was sequenced with immunoSEQ multiplex PCR; TCRdb's copy has only in-frame clones and lacks some. Of approximately 20,000 clones listed, around nine tenths were seen once; the top ten hold roughly 21%. The sample was CD4+ or CD8+ T cells sorted from blood, taken in a trial of the OX40 agonist ivuxolimab. The receptors originated from an adult with an advanced solid tumor such as melanoma, head and neck, liver or kidney cancer.

V is TRBV4-3 and J is TRBJ2-7, with D uncertain. Germline values: CDR1 LGHNA, CDR2 YSLEER. Trimming shortened V by 0 bases and J by 5 bases, and 14 bases separated the two germline ends. The CDR3 totals 15 residues. The CDR3 protein is CASSQEIRDRHEQYF. The CDR3 DNA is TGCGCCAGCAGCCAAGAAATAAGGGATCGTCACGAGCAGTACTTC.

The J gene is TRBJ2-3, the V gene TRBV11-2; no clear D. The V gene's germline CDR1 is SGHAT and CDR2 FQNNGV. V lost 0 bases, J lost 5 bases, and 9 bases lay in between. This CDR3 is built from 14 residues. DNA of the CDR3: TGTGCCAGCAGCTTAGATCTACTGGGAGATACGCAGTATTTT. As protein: CASSLDLLGDTQYF.

The CDR3 reads CASGSTGPGGKLFF. The CDR3 region has the DNA TGTGCCAGCGGTAGTACAGGGCCCGGCGGAAAACTGTTTTTT. The chain employs TRBV7-6 and TRBJ1-4, with a possible D match to TRBD1 (6 bases). V lost 8 bases and J 10 bases, leaving 20 bases between the germline ends. The CDR3 runs to 14 residues. The germline CDR1 and CDR2 sequences are SGHVS and FNYEAQ.

The chain carries TRBV27 and TRBJ2-7, with unresolved D. The CDR3 extends over 14 amino acids. Germline assignment: CDR1 MNHEY and CDR2 SMNVEV (reference sequence). Trimming stripped 3 bases from V and 4 bases from J, with 13 bases between. CDR3 in amino acids: CASSFSGQFYEQYF. The CDR3 DNA follows: TGTGCCAGCAGTTTTTCTGGGCAGTTTTACGAGCAGTACTTC.

The CDR3 DNA is TGCGCCAGCAGCCAAGATCCGGATAGCAATCAGCCCCAGCATTTT. Encoded protein: CASSQDPDSNQPQHF. The chain recombines TRBV4-3 with TRBJ1-5; D gene ambiguous. The CDR3 runs to 15 residues. Trimming cost V 0 bases and J 0 bases, with 6 bases left between them. Germline V gene lookup returns CDR1 LGHNA and CDR2 YSLEER.

This rearrangement joins TRBV4-1 to TRBJ2-3, with D perhaps assigned TRBD1 or TRBD2 (6 bases each). Germline V gives CDR1 MGHRA, CDR2 YSYEKL. V dropped 1 base and J dropped 2 bases, with 19 bases sitting between them. The CDR3 totals 18 residues. The CDR3 spells CASSQGGPNGGSTDTQYF. The CDR3 DNA reads TGCGCCAGCAGCCAAGGGGGGCCGAATGGGGGGTCCACAGATACGCAGTATTTT.

This chain connects TRBV27 to TRBJ2-7, with 8 positions matching TRBD1. The J segment lost 2 bases and the V segment lost 3 bases, leaving 6 bases of the junction unmatched. The CDR3 totals 15 residues. Germline CDR1 and CDR2: MNHEY and SMNVEV (reference sequence). CDR3 region: CASSLRQGRTYEQYF. The CDR3 bases are TGTGCCAGCAGTTTGAGACAGGGGAGAACCTACGAGCAGTACTTC.

Here the CDR3 reads CASRVLYEQYF. CDR3 DNA: TGTGCCAGCAGGGTCCTCTACGAGCAGTACTTC. The rearrangement joins TRBV6-5 to TRBJ2-7, with D unresolved. In germline, CDR1 is MNHEY, CDR2 SVGAGI. Trimming removed 6 bases from V and 3 bases from J, with 6 bases in between. The CDR3 has 11 amino acids.

The rearrangement joins TRBV13 to TRBJ2-3; D assignment may be TRBD1 or TRBD2 (5 bases each). The CDR3 loop spans 15 amino acids. The ends were cut back, 0 bases at V and 3 bases at J, with 10 bases in the middle. Germline values: CDR1 PRHDT, CDR2 FYEKMQ (reference sequence). The CDR3 nucleotides read TGTGCCAGCAGCTTAGGGGGACGCGGGACAGATACGCAGTATTTT. Residues: CASSLGGRGTDTQYF.

V usage is TRBV6-5 and J usage is TRBJ1-5; D is unclear. The V gene's germline CDR1 is MNHEY and CDR2 SVGAGI. The CDR3 runs to 15 residues. V lost 3 bases, J lost 0 bases, and 9 bases lay in between. CDR3 DNA: TGTGCCAGCAGTTATAGGCAGGATAGCAATCAGCCCCAGCATTTT. Encoded protein: CASSYRQDSNQPQHF.

The chain carries TRBV10-3 and TRBJ2-2, with a tentative D call TRBD2 (6 bases). Trimming took 6 bases from V and 2 from J, leaving 10 bases between them. This CDR3 is built from 14 residues. Germline-derived CDR1 and CDR2 are ENHRY and SYGVKD. The CDR3 is CAISGGENTGELFF. CDR3 coding DNA: TGTGCCATCAGCGGAGGGGAAAACACCGGGGAGCTGTTTTTT.

The chain carries TRBV19 and TRBJ1-2; 9 positions agree with TRBD1. J was trimmed by 0 bases and V by 5 bases; bases with no gene match: 10. This CDR3 comprises 17 residues. Per the germline V gene, CDR1 is LNHDA and CDR2 is SQIVND (reference sequence). CDR3 in amino acids: CASSLRLWTGANYGYTF. The CDR3 DNA is TGTGCCAGTAGTCTCCGCCTCTGGACAGGGGCTAACTATGGCTACACCTTC.

The genes are TRBV5-4 and TRBJ2-5; 16 bases are shared with TRBD2. V was clipped by 4 bases and J by 5 bases; unmatched bases: 8. This CDR3 is built from 17 residues. Germline V gene sequence: CDR1 SGHNT, CDR2 YYREEE (reference sequence). CDR3 DNA: TGTGCCAGCAGCCCGGGACTAGCGGGGGGGCTGTACGAGACCCAGTACTTC. This codes for CASSPGLAGGLYETQYF.

The chain employs TRBV9 and TRBJ1-1; TRBD1 matches at 9 bases. The CDR3 is 12 amino acids. The germline V gene has CDR1 SGDLS and CDR2 YYNGEE. V lost 3 bases and J lost 10; bases outside the gene matches: 4. The CDR3 protein is CASSEGTGLAFF. The CDR3 DNA sequence: TGTGCCAGCAGCGAGGGGACAGGGTTAGCTTTCTTT.

V and J are TRBV7-9 and TRBJ2-4; no reliable D call. Trimming left V 4 bases short and J 1 base short, with 11 bases between. CDR1 is SEHNR and CDR2 is FQNEAQ in the germline V gene (reference sequence). CDR3 size: 15 residues. The CDR3 here is CASSSGSRAKNIQYF. DNA for the CDR3: TGTGCCAGCAGCTCCGGGTCACGGGCCAAAAACATTCAGTACTTC.

The rearrangement joins TRBV2 to TRBJ1-1, with 7 bases aligning to TRBD1. With V trimmed by 6 bases and J by 1 base, 8 bases remained unmatched. This CDR3 spans 15 amino acids. The germline CDR1 and CDR2 sequences are SNHLY and FYNNEI. Here the CDR3 reads CASSLGRGRNTEAFF. The CDR3 nucleotides are TGTGCCAGCAGCCTGGGGAGGGGGCGGAACACTGAAGCTTTCTTT.

V gene TRBV9 combines with J gene TRBJ2-2; perhaps TRBD2 as D (5 bases). V lost 0 bases to trimming and J lost 4 bases, with 7 bases between them. Germline CDR1 is SGDLS and CDR2 is YYNGEE. This CDR3 is 14 amino acids long. CDR3 nucleotide sequence: TGTGCCAGCAGCGTAGGAGGGATCACCGGGGAGCTGTTTTTT. Encoded protein: CASSVGGITGELFF.

This chain uses TRBV28 with TRBJ2-7; TRBD1 aligns across 7 bases. Germline values: CDR1 MDHEN, CDR2 SYDVKM. Trimming removed 5 bases from V and 0 bases from J; junction bases left unmatched: 7. There are 15 residues in the CDR3. The CDR3 region has the DNA TGTGCCAGCAGTGAACAGGGGATGCCCTCCTACGAGCAGTACTTC. Its protein product is CASSEQGMPSYEQYF.

In this sample, this clone turned up once. The J gene is TRBJ1-1, the V gene TRBV19, with D uncertain. The CDR3 is made up of 12 amino acids. Trimming pared 6 bases from V and 6 bases from J, leaving 11 bases between. CDR1 is LNHDA and CDR2 is SQIVND in the germline V gene (reference sequence). The CDR3 DNA reads TGTGCCAGTAGGGAGGGCGGCGCTGAAGCTTTCTTT. Residues: CASREGGAEAFF. Supplemented by reference TRBV19 and TRBJ1-1, the full variable domain reads DGGITQSPKYLFRKEGQNVTLSCEQNLNHDAMYWYRQDPGQGLRLIYYSQIVNDFQKGDIAEGYSVSREKKESFPLTVTSAQKNPTAFYLCASREGGAEAFFGQGTRLTVV.

The chain joins TRBV19 to TRBJ1-4, with D tentatively TRBD1 (5 bases). Per germline, CDR1 LNHDA and CDR2 SQIVND (reference sequence). CDR3 length equals 15 residues. V lost 3 bases and J lost 7, with 15 bases in between. CDR3 loop: CASSIQGRSGEKLFF. In DNA form, the CDR3 reads TGTGCCAGTAGTATTCAGGGCAGGAGTGGTGAAAAACTGTTTTTT. Based on the CDR3 plus reference TRBV19 and TRBJ1-4, the full variable domain is DGGITQSPKYLFRKEGQNVTLSCEQNLNHDAMYWYRQDPGQGLRLIYYSQIVNDFQKGDIAEGYSVSREKKESFPLTVTSAQKNPTAFYLCASSIQGRSGEKLFFGSGTQLSVL.

The rearrangement joins TRBV5-6 to TRBJ1-5; D might be TRBD1 (5 bases). This CDR3 contains 15 residues. V lost 0 bases, J lost 6 bases, and 13 bases lay in between. Germline V gene sequence: CDR1 SGHDT, CDR2 YYEEEE. This CDR3 reads CASSLGQGGTQPQHF. Here the CDR3 DNA reads TGTGCCAGCAGCTTGGGGCAGGGCGGAACTCAGCCCCAGCATTTT.

This chain connects TRBV7-3 to TRBJ2-7; tentative D call: TRBD2 (6 bases). V lost 4 bases and J lost 2, with 15 bases in between. The CDR3 is 15 amino acids. Germline V gives CDR1 SGHTA, CDR2 FQGTGA. The CDR3 nucleotides read TGTGCCAGCAGCTCGGGAGTACTGCTCACCTACGAGCAGTACTTC. This codes for CASSSGVLLTYEQYF.

The chain recombines TRBV5-4 with TRBJ2-1, with unresolved D. Trimming shortened V by 6 bases and J by 9 bases, and 13 bases separated the two germline ends. CDR3 size: 12 residues. The germline gives CDR1 SGHNT, CDR2 YYREEE (reference sequence). The CDR3 sequence is CASILEGSEQFF. In DNA, the CDR3 is TGTGCCAGCATCCTGGAAGGGTCTGAGCAGTTCTTC.

This chain links TRBV21-1 with TRBJ2-3; the D segment call TRBD1 is taken from the table without a DNA check. TRBV21-1 is a listed pseudogene. The CDR3 loop spans 17 amino acids. CDR3 sequence (DNA): TGTGCCAGCAGCAATCGCCACAGGGTAAGATGGAGGGATACGCAGTATTTT. Translated, it gives CASSNRHRVRWRDTQYF.